A selection of T cell receptor beta chains follows, all from one sample in a study of cytomegalovirus exposure and HLA in healthy donors. Sequencing used immunoSEQ multiplex PCR; TCRdb keeps in-frame clones, though not all of them. The sample includes approximately 190,000 clones, more than 65% of them seen just once. Source material: PBMCs. Receptor source: a woman in her 30s in good health and CMV-seronegative. Both conserved end residues are part of each CDR3. Each record gives: D gene, clone size, V gene, J gene, CDR3 protein, CDR3 DNA. The D gene is left open where the match is weak. Rows may omit the clone size; those that give it use once, few, many or a size class.

d_call: NA; clone_size: few; v_call: TRBV10-3; j_call: TRBJ1-2; cdr3_aa: CAISTAVNYGYTF; cdr3_nt: TGTGCCATCAGTACGGCGGTTAACTATGGCTACACCTTC
d_call: NA; clone_size: NA; v_call: TRBV30; j_call: TRBJ1-1; cdr3_aa: CAWSAGPTEAFF; cdr3_nt: TGTGCCTGGAGTGCAGGTCCCACTGAAGCTTTCTTT
d_call: NA; clone_size: NA; v_call: TRBV14; j_call: TRBJ1-4; cdr3_aa: CASSQEGGGSGGVLFF; cdr3_nt: TGTGCCAGCAGCCAAGAAGGTGGTGGTTCGGGAGGTGTACTGTTTTTT
d_call: TRBD1; clone_size: NA; v_call: TRBV2; j_call: TRBJ2-1; cdr3_aa: CASRYTSGTGNNEQFF; cdr3_nt: TGTGCCAGCAGGTACACGTCCGGGACAGGGAACAATGAGCAGTTCTTC
d_call: TRBD1; clone_size: NA; v_call: TRBV7-9; j_call: TRBJ1-2; cdr3_aa: CASSLDRTGTGGFGYTF; cdr3_nt: TGTGCCAGCAGCTTAGATCGCACCGGGACAGGGGGCTTTGGCTACACCTTC
d_call: TRBD2; clone_size: once; v_call: TRBV4-2; j_call: TRBJ2-3; cdr3_aa: CASSQVTSGGADTQYF; cdr3_nt: TGTGCCAGCAGCCAAGTAACTAGCGGGGGGGCAGATACGCAGTATTTT
d_call: TRBD2; clone_size: NA; v_call: TRBV27; j_call: TRBJ2-2; cdr3_aa: CASSRPGLDAGELFF; cdr3_nt: TGTGCCAGCAGCCGACCGGGACTAGATGCCGGGGAGCTGTTTTTT
d_call: TRBD1; clone_size: NA; v_call: TRBV5-5; j_call: TRBJ1-2; cdr3_aa: CASSTGTGGYSGYTF; cdr3_nt: TGTGCCAGCAGCACCGGGACAGGGGGGTATAGTGGCTACACCTTC
d_call: TRBD1; clone_size: NA; v_call: TRBV11-2; j_call: TRBJ2-5; cdr3_aa: CASSRLGGRGETQYF; cdr3_nt: TGTGCCAGCAGCCGCCTTGGGGGCAGGGGGGAGACCCAGTACTTC
d_call: TRBD1; clone_size: NA; v_call: TRBV5-1; j_call: TRBJ1-2; cdr3_aa: CASSPGQGEFYGYTF; cdr3_nt: TGCGCCAGCAGCCCAGGACAGGGAGAGTTCTATGGCTACACCTTC
d_call: TRBD1; clone_size: NA; v_call: TRBV11-2; j_call: TRBJ2-5; cdr3_aa: CASTTDRGETQYF; cdr3_nt: TGTGCCAGCACCACTGACAGGGGAGAGACCCAGTACTTC
d_call: TRBD2; clone_size: NA; v_call: TRBV5-1; j_call: TRBJ2-3; cdr3_aa: CASSLGGGLNKGDTQYF; cdr3_nt: TGCGCCAGCAGCCTTGGCGGGGGGCTGAACAAAGGGGATACGCAGTATTTT
d_call: NA; clone_size: NA; v_call: TRBV6-1; j_call: TRBJ1-4; cdr3_aa: CASTRRATNEKLFF; cdr3_nt: TGTGCCAGCACTCGCAGGGCAACTAATGAAAAACTGTTTTTT
d_call: TRBD2; clone_size: NA; v_call: TRBV5-1; j_call: TRBJ2-1; cdr3_aa: CASSWGGGASYNEQFF; cdr3_nt: TGCGCCAGCAGCTGGGGCGGGGGGGCCTCCTACAATGAGCAGTTCTTC
d_call: NA; clone_size: NA; v_call: TRBV7-3; j_call: TRBJ2-2; cdr3_aa: CASSFGTNTGELFF; cdr3_nt: TGTGCCAGCAGCTTCGGGACTAACACCGGGGAGCTGTTTTTT
d_call: TRBD1; clone_size: NA; v_call: TRBV7-8; j_call: TRBJ1-3; cdr3_aa: CASSLGDRGVDSRNTIYF; cdr3_nt: TGTGCCAGCAGCTTAGGGGACAGGGGGGTGGATTCCAGAAACACCATATATTTT
d_call: NA; clone_size: NA; v_call: TRBV18; j_call: TRBJ1-3; cdr3_aa: CASSPPGGNPSGNTIYF; cdr3_nt: TGTGCCAGCTCACCACCTGGAGGGAACCCTTCTGGAAACACCATATATTTT
d_call: NA; clone_size: NA; v_call: TRBV7-3; j_call: TRBJ2-5; cdr3_aa: CASSLQGGGQETQYF; cdr3_nt: TGTGCCAGCAGCCTACAGGGAGGGGGACAAGAGACCCAGTACTTC
d_call: TRBD2; clone_size: NA; v_call: TRBV5-4; j_call: TRBJ2-3; cdr3_aa: CASSLDRGTSASDTQYF; cdr3_nt: TGTGCCAGCAGCTTGGACCGTGGGACTAGCGCCTCCGATACGCAGTATTTT
d_call: TRBD1; clone_size: NA; v_call: TRBV5-8; j_call: TRBJ2-7; cdr3_aa: CASSRGQGTYEQYF; cdr3_nt: TGTGCCAGCAGCAGGGGACAGGGAACCTACGAGCAGTACTTC
d_call: NA; clone_size: NA; v_call: TRBV11-2; j_call: TRBJ2-7; cdr3_aa: CASSARLGSYEQYF; cdr3_nt: TGTGCCAGCAGTGCCCGACTCGGCTCCTACGAGCAGTACTTC
d_call: TRBD1; clone_size: NA; v_call: TRBV27; j_call: TRBJ1-3; cdr3_aa: CASSPLGTGGPGNTIYF; cdr3_nt: TGTGCCAGCAGTCCATTGGGGACAGGAGGGCCTGGAAACACCATATATTTT
d_call: TRBD2; clone_size: NA; v_call: TRBV6-1; j_call: TRBJ2-7; cdr3_aa: CASSEGSGSSYEQYF; cdr3_nt: TGTGCCAGCAGTGAAGGGAGCGGGAGCTCCTACGAGCAGTACTTC
d_call: NA; clone_size: NA; v_call: TRBV5-1; j_call: TRBJ2-3; cdr3_aa: CASSLGPSDTQYF; cdr3_nt: TGCGCCAGCAGCTTGGGGCCTTCGGATACGCAGTATTTT
d_call: TRBD1; clone_size: NA; v_call: TRBV6-5; j_call: TRBJ1-1; cdr3_aa: CASSKTGMDTEAFF; cdr3_nt: TGTGCCAGCAGCAAGACAGGGATGGACACTGAAGCTTTCTTT
d_call: TRBD1; clone_size: NA; v_call: TRBV9; j_call: TRBJ2-3; cdr3_aa: CASSPWTGTDTQYF; cdr3_nt: TGTGCCAGCAGCCCGTGGACAGGGACAGATACGCAGTATTTT
d_call: TRBD1; clone_size: NA; v_call: TRBV5-6; j_call: TRBJ1-3; cdr3_aa: CASSSGTGANLGNTIYF; cdr3_nt: TGTGCCAGCAGTTCCGGGACAGGAGCAAACCTTGGAAACACCATATATTTT
d_call: TRBD2; clone_size: once; v_call: TRBV7-2; j_call: TRBJ2-3; cdr3_aa: CASSRTSGGRISTDTQYF; cdr3_nt: TGTGCCAGCAGCCGGACTAGCGGGGGACGGATTAGCACAGATACGCAGTATTTT
d_call: NA; clone_size: few; v_call: TRBV5-4; j_call: TRBJ1-1; cdr3_aa: CASSFRGNTEAFF; cdr3_nt: TGTGCCAGCAGCTTCAGGGGGAACACTGAAGCTTTCTTT
d_call: TRBD1; clone_size: few; v_call: TRBV19; j_call: TRBJ2-2; cdr3_aa: CASSFGQANGELFF; cdr3_nt: TGTGCCAGTAGTTTCGGACAGGCTAACGGGGAGCTGTTTTTT
d_call: NA; clone_size: NA; v_call: TRBV19; j_call: TRBJ1-1; cdr3_aa: CASQTAGTTEAFF; cdr3_nt: TGTGCCAGCCAGACCGCAGGTACTACTGAAGCTTTCTTT
d_call: NA; clone_size: NA; v_call: TRBV4-1; j_call: TRBJ2-6; cdr3_aa: CASSQGLTRRGGGANVLTF; cdr3_nt: TGCGCCAGCAGCCAAGGCCTTACCAGAAGGGGGGGCGGGGCCAACGTCCTGACTTTC
d_call: TRBD1; clone_size: NA; v_call: TRBV7-8; j_call: TRBJ2-2; cdr3_aa: CASSNRAGGTGELFF; cdr3_nt: TGTGCCAGCAGCAACAGGGCAGGGGGCACCGGGGAGCTGTTTTTT
d_call: TRBD2; clone_size: NA; v_call: TRBV30; j_call: TRBJ2-5; cdr3_aa: CAWRGGLVGTQYF; cdr3_nt: TGTGCCTGGAGGGGTGGACTAGTTGGGACCCAGTACTTC
d_call: TRBD2; clone_size: once; v_call: TRBV14; j_call: TRBJ2-1; cdr3_aa: CASSPSGRYNEQFF; cdr3_nt: TGTGCCAGCAGCCCTAGCGGACGCTACAATGAGCAGTTCTTC
d_call: NA; clone_size: NA; v_call: TRBV2; j_call: TRBJ2-1; cdr3_aa: CASSPSFGEQFF; cdr3_nt: TGTGCCAGCAGCCCTTCCTTTGGCGAGCAGTTCTTC
d_call: NA; clone_size: NA; v_call: TRBV7-9; j_call: TRBJ2-7; cdr3_aa: CASSYGTYEQYF; cdr3_nt: TGTGCCAGCAGCTACGGGACCTACGAGCAGTACTTC
d_call: TRBD2; clone_size: NA; v_call: TRBV4-2; j_call: TRBJ2-7; cdr3_aa: CASSQAREVSYEQYF; cdr3_nt: TGTGCCAGCAGCCAAGCGCGGGAGGTTTCCTACGAGCAGTACTTC
d_call: NA; clone_size: NA; v_call: TRBV4-3; j_call: TRBJ1-5; cdr3_aa: CASSQDYREPQHF; cdr3_nt: TGCGCCAGCAGCCAAGATTACAGGGAGCCCCAGCATTTT
d_call: NA; clone_size: NA; v_call: TRBV6-5; j_call: TRBJ1-2; cdr3_aa: CASTQGLFINYGYTF; cdr3_nt: TGTGCCAGCACGCAGGGCCTCTTTATTAACTATGGCTACACCTTC
d_call: NA; clone_size: NA; v_call: TRBV5-5; j_call: TRBJ2-7; cdr3_aa: CASSFVELLSYEQYF; cdr3_nt: TGTGCCAGCAGCTTTGTCGAGCTCTTATCCTACGAGCAGTACTTC
d_call: TRBD1; clone_size: NA; v_call: TRBV18; j_call: TRBJ2-7; cdr3_aa: CASSSGTGRVEQYF; cdr3_nt: TGTGCCAGCTCATCAGGGACAGGCCGCGTCGAGCAGTACTTC
d_call: NA; clone_size: once; v_call: TRBV5-1; j_call: TRBJ1-1; cdr3_aa: CASSFTGNENTEAFF; cdr3_nt: TGCGCCAGCAGCTTCACAGGGAATGAGAACACTGAAGCTTTCTTT